Here is one T cell receptor beta chain with its context. Its antigen is not identified. The source of the sample is a study of human T cells and chemical hapten exposure. The overall study: Sensitizing treatment utilized 2% DPC over a 2 cm by 2 cm portion of upper inner arm skin. Diagnoses of alopecia areata, totalis or universalis occurred in mostly female patients.

Documented time point: pre-sensitization, week 0. Regarding treatment: therapeutic diphenylcyclopropenone sensitization with weekly scalp DPC. The template was total RNA from unfractionated whole blood. TCRdb reprocessed the RACE reads with MiXCR, giving one entry per CDR3 protein. The table has some 250,000 distinct CDR3 sequences, 7.5% to 9% seen once. Findings and caveats of the study: Among TCRs, those above 1 in 1000 frequency were unaffected by DPC sensitization.

The sequencing here drew on whole blood, taken in connection with sensitization to the hapten diphenylcyclopropenone (DPC). The TCR comes from a man aged 18 to 29 with alopecia areata. Some clones in this sample may be carry-over from other donors' samples.

For the CDR3, the DNA is TGTGCCATCAGTGAATGGGGGGCTTGGGGCACAGATACGCAGTATTTT. This sequence encodes CAISEWGAWGTDTQYF. The genes are TRBV10-3 and TRBJ2-3; the D gene could be TRBD1 or TRBD2 (6 bases each). This CDR3 contains 16 residues. The V gene's germline CDR1 is ENHRY and CDR2 SYGVKD. Trimming removed 3 bases at V and 1 base at J, with 14 bases between.